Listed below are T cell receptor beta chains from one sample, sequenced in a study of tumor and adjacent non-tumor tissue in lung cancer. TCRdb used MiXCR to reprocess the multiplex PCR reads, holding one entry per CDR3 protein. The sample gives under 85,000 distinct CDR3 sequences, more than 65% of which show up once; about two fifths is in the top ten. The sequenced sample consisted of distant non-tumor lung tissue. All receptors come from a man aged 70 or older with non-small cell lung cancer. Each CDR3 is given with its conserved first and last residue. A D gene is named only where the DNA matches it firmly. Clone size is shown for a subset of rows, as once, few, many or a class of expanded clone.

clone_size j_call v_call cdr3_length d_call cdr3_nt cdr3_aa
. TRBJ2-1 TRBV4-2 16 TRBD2 TGTGCCAGCAGCGGTTTCCTAGCGGGGGCTCGCAGTGGGCTGTTCTTC CASSGFLAGARSGLFF
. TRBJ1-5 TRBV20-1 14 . TGCAGTGCTCAGATACCCGGGGAGAATCAGCCCCAGCATTTT CSAQIPGENQPQHF
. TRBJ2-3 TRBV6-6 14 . TGTGCCAGTAGCCCACGTAGTGAGGCAGATACGCAGTATTTT CASSPRSEADTQYF
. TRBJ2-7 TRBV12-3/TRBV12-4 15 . TGTACCAGCAGTGCCTCGACAGGAAGACCCTACGAGCAATACTTC CTSSASTGRPYEQYF
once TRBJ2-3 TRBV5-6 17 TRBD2 TGTGCCAGCAACCTGACGGGGGGGGCGAGGGGCACAGATGCGCAGTATTTT CASNLTGGARGTDAQYF
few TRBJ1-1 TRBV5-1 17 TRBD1 TGCGCCAGCAGCTTGGTTCCCTTAAGGACAGGGTCCACTGAAGCTTTCTTT CASSLVPLRTGSTEAFF
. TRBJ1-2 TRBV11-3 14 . TGTGCCAGCAGCCACCCAGACGTTCTGGGGGGTTACACCTTC CASSHPDVLGGYTF
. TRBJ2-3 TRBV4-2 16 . TGTGCCAACAGCGTTTTGGGTAGCGTGACGGAAGATACGCAGTATTTT CANSVLGSVTEDTQYF
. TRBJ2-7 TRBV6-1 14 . TGTGCCAGCAGTATAGGATACCTCTCCTTCGAGCAGTACTTC CASSIGYLSFEQYF
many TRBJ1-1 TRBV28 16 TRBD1 TGTGCCAGCAGTTTAGCCGGGACAGGGGCTAGGACTGAAGCTTTCTTT CASSLAGTGARTEAFF
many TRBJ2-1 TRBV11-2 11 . TGTGCAAGCAGCCAGGGAAATGAGCAGTTCTTC CASSQGNEQFF
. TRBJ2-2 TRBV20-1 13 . TGCAGCGCGGCAGATGGGAACACCGAGGAGCTGTTTTTT CSAADGNTEELFF
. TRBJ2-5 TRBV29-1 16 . TGCAGCGCCAAGTCCTATCTCCAGACAAGTCAAGAGACCCAGTACTTC CSAKSYLQTSQETQYF
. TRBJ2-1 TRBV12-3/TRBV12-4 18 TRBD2 TGTACCAGCAGTCCTTCGTTTAGCGGGGTCGGTGGGTACAATGAGCAGTTCTTC CTSSPSFSGVGGYNEQFF
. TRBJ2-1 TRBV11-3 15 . TGTGCCAGCAGCTCCCAGAATAGGGGTGAGGATGATCAGTTCTTC CASSSQNRGEDDQFF
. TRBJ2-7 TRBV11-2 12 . TGTGCCAGCAGCCCGAGTAGGACAAAGCAGTACTTC CASSPSRTKQYF
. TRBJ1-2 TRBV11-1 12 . TGTGCCGGCGGCATTTACAGATATGGCTACACCTTC CAGGIYRYGYTF
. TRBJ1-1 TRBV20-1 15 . TGCAGTGCTAGAGTTTTTCTAGAGGTGAACACTGAAGATTTCTTT CSARVFLEVNTEDFF
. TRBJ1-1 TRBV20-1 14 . TGCAGTGCTAGAGGTCTTCAAGTAAACACTGAAGCTTTCTTT CSARGLQVNTEAFF
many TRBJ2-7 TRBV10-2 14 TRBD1 TGCGCCAGCAGTGTGGACAGGGATCTTCTCGAGCAGTACTTC CASSVDRDLLEQYF
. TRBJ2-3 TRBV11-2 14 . TGTGCCAGCAGCTTAGCGGTTAGCGCAGATACGCAGTATTTT CASSLAVSADTQYF
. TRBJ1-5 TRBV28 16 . TGTGCCAGCAGATTCCGACTAGGATCGAGCAATCATCCCCAGCATTTT CASRFRLGSSNHPQHF
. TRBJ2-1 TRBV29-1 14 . TGCAGCACTGTGGGGAGAGACACAAACAATGAGCAGTTCTTC CSTVGRDTNNEQFF
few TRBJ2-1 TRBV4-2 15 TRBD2 TGTACCAGTAGCCAAGTACTAGCGGGAGGCAATGAGCAGTTCTTC CTSSQVLAGGNEQFF
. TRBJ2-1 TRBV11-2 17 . TGTGCCAGCCTTTGGGGCTCCAGCGTCTCCTCCTACAATGAGCAGTTCTTC CASLWGSSVSSYNEQFF
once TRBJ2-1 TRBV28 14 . TGTGCCAGCAGTCTAACACTTTTGAATCCTGAGCAGTTCTTC CASSLTLLNPEQFF
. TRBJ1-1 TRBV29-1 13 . TGCAGCGTTGTTATCCAAATGGACACTGAAGCTTTCTTT CSVVIQMDTEAFF
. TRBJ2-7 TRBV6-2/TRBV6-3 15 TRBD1 TGTGCCAGCAGTCCTAAGACAGGGTTTAGCTACGAGCAGTACTTC CASSPKTGFSYEQYF
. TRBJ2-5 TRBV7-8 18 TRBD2 TGTGCCAGCAGCCCTCGACTAGCGGGGGACTCCACTCAAGAGACCCAGTACTTC CASSPRLAGDSTQETQYF
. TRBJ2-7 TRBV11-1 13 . TGTTCCAGCAGCTTGTTTGGTGGATACAAGCAGTACTTC CSSSLFGGYKQYF
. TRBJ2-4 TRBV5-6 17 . TGTGCCACCAGCACTACCGGGAGAGGGGTCGTTGGAAACATTCAGTACTTC CATSTTGRGVVGNIQYF
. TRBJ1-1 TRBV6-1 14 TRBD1 TGTGCCAGCGACATCGCAGGGGGAGCCACTGAAGCTTTCTTT CASDIAGGATEAFF
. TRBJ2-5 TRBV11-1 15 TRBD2 TGTGCCTGCAGCTTACCCAGCGGGGGGCAAGAGACCCAGAACTTC CACSLPSGGQETQNF
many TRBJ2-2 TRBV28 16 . TGTGCCAGCAGTTCGATCAACCCAGGGGATCCCGGGGAGCTGTTTTTT CASSSINPGDPGELFF
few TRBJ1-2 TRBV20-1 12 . TGCAGTGCTAGCCACGGGATCTATGGCTACACCTTC CSASHGIYGYTF
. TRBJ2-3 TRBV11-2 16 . TGTGCCAGCACCTTTGGTTCGAGCCCTAGCACAGATACGCAGTATTTT CASTFGSSPSTDTQYF
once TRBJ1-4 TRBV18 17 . TGTGCGAGCTCCCCCTCGCCCGGTGGCGTTTCAAAAGAAAAACTGTTTTTT CASSPSPGGVSKEKLFF
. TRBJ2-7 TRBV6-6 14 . TGTGTCAGCAGGACCGAGACGGATTCCTCCGAGGGGTACTTC CVSRTETDSSEGYF
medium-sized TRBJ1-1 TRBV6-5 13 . TGTGCCAGCAAAGGACACTTGAACACTGAAGCTTTCTTT CASKGHLNTEAFF
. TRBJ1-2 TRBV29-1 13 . TGCTGCGTTCTCCAGACGGGAGCATATGACTACACCTTC CCVLQTGAYDYTF
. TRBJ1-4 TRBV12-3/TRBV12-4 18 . TGTGCCAGCAGCTCCGGGCCACCGGGTCGGTTAGCTAATGAAAAACTGTTTTTT CASSSGPPGRLANEKLFF
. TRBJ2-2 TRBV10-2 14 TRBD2 TGCGCCAGCAGGCTAGCGGGGCCTAAGGGGGAGTTGTTTTTT CASRLAGPKGELFF
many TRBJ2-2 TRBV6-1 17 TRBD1 TGTGCCAGCAGTAGCCCGGGACAGGCTATTTCCACCGGGGAGCTGTTTTTT CASSSPGQAISTGELFF
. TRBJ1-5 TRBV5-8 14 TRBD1 TGTGCCAGCAGCCCCCGGACAGGGGCTCAGCCCCAGCATTTT CASSPRTGAQPQHF
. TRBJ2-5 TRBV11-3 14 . TGCGCCAGCGCTTCCGGGTGGGGGCGGGCGACCCAGTACTTC CASASGWGRATQYF
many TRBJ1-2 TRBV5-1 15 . TGCGCCAGCAGCACGCCAGGGGAAAGCTGGCATGGCTACACCTTC CASSTPGESWHGYTF
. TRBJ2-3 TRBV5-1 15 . TGCGCCAGCAGCCTGTCTCCCCTCTTGGAAGGTACGCAGTATTTC CASSLSPLLEGTQYF
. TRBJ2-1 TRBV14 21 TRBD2 TGTGTCAGCAGCCAAAGGTTACAGCCAAGACTAGCCAAAGTGCCCTACAATGAGCAGTTCTTC CVSSQRLQPRLAKVPYNEQFF
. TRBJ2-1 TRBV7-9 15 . TGTGCCAACAGCCCCTCCGGGGGCGGAAGTAATGAGCAGTTCTTC CANSPSGGGSNEQFF
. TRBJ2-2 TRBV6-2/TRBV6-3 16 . TGTGTCAGCACCCCATCAGCAGCGGTCAACACCGGGGAGCTGTTTTTT CVSTPSAAVNTGELFF
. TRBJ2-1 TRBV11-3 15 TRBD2 TGTGCTGGCAGTCGACTAGCGGGGGGGTACAATGAGCAGTTCTTC CAGSRLAGGYNEQFF
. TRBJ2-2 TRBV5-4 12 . TGTGCCAGCAGCTCAAATACCGGAGAGCTGTTTTTT CASSSNTGELFF
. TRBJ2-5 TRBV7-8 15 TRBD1 TGTGCCAGCAGCCCGCTGACAGGGGAAGGAGAGACCCAGTACTTC CASSPLTGEGETQYF
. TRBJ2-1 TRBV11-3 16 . TGTGCCAGCAGAATGGCCTCCGGGACGGCCTACAATGAGCATTTCTTC CASRMASGTAYNEHFF
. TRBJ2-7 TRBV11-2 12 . TGTGCAAGCAGCTTGAGAGGCTGCGAGCAGTACTTC CASSLRGCEQYF
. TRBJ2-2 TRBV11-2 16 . TGTGCCAGCAGCTTGGTGGGCACATGGATTGCCGGGGATCTGTTTTTT CASSLVGTWIAGDLFF
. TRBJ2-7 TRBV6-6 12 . TGTGCCAGCAGTTATGGAGTGGTCGAGCAGTACTTC CASSYGVVEQYF